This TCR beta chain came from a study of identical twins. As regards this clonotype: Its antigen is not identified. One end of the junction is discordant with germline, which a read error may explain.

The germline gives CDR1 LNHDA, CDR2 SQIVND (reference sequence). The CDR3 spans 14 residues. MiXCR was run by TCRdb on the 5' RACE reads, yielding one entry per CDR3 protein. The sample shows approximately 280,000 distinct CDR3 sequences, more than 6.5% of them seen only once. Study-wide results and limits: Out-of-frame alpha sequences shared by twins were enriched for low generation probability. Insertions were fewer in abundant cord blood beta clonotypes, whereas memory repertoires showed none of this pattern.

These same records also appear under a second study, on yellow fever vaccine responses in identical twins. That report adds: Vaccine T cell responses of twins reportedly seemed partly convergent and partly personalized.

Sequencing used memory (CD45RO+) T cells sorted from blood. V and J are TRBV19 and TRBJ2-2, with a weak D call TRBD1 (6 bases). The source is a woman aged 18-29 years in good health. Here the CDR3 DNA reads TGTGCCACTTCGACAGGCATGAACACCGGGGAGCTGCTTTTT. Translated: CATSTGMNTGELLF.